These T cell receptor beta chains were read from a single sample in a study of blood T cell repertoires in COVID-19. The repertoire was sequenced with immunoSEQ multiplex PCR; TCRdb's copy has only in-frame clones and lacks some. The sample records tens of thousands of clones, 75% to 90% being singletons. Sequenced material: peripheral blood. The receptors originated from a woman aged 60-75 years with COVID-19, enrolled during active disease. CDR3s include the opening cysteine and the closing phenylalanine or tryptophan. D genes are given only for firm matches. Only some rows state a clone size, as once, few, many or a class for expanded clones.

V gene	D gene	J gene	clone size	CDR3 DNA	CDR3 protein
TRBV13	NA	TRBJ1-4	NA	TGTGCCAGCAGCATCGGACGGGAAACTAATGAAAAACTGTTTTTT	CASSIGRETNEKLFF
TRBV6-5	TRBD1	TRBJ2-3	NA	TGTGCCAGCAGTTCGAGGGGGCGGTCACAAGATACGCAGTATTTT	CASSSRGRSQDTQYF
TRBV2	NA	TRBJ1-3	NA	TGTGCCAGCAGTACCATATCGGGAGGCTCTGGAAACACCATATATTTT	CASSTISGGSGNTIYF
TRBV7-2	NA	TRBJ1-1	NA	TGTGCCAGCAGCCCCTCGGGGGGCCAAAACACTGAAGCTTTCTTT	CASSPSGGQNTEAFF
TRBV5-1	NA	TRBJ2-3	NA	TGCGCCAGCAGCTTCACAGGAGATACGCAGTATTTT	CASSFTGDTQYF
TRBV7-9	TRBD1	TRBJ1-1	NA	TGTGCCAGCAGCTGGGGGACAGGGACTAACACTGAAGCTTTCTTT	CASSWGTGTNTEAFF
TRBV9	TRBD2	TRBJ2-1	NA	TGTGCCAGCAGCCCGGGGGTGGCGGGAGGGCGTAATGAGCAGTTCTTC	CASSPGVAGGRNEQFF
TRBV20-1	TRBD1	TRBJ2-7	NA	TGCAGTGCTAGTCGGACCTCCGGGACAGGGGAGGACGAGCAGTACTTC	CSASRTSGTGEDEQYF
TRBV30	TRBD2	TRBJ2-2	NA	TGTGCCTGGAGTGTACTAGCGGAGAACACCGGGGAGCTGTTTTTT	CAWSVLAENTGELFF
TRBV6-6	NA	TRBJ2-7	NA	TGTGCCAGCACTCATGGACAGGGAGGGTACGAGCAGTACTTC	CASTHGQGGYEQYF
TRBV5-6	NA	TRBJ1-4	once	TGTGCCAGCAGCTTGCACAGGGTGGGTGAAAAACTGTTTTTT	CASSLHRVGEKLFF
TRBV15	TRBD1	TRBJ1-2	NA	TGTGCCACCAGCACCTTTAAGGGGGACAGGGGGAACGGCTACACCTTC	CATSTFKGDRGNGYTF
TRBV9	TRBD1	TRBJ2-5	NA	TGTGCCAGCAGCGTTGATCAGGGGGCTAAGGAGACCCAGTACTTC	CASSVDQGAKETQYF
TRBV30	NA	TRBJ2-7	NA	TGTGCCTGGAGTGTAGAGTACGGGAGAGGTTTTAGTTCCTACGAGCAGTACTTC	CAWSVEYGRGFSSYEQYF
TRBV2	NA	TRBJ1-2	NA	TGTGCCAGCAGACGCGGCCCGGGGTATGGCTACACCTTC	CASRRGPGYGYTF
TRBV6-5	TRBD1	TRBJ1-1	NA	TGTGCCAGCCGTCGGACAGGGGTGAGCGAAGCTTTCTTT	CASRRTGVSEAFF
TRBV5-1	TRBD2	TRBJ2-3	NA	TGCGCCAGCACTCGGGGGGGAAACACAGATACGCAGTATTTT	CASTRGGNTDTQYF
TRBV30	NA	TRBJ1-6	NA	TGTGCCGCCCGGCCCCCCGGAGATTCACCCCTCCACTTT	CAARPPGDSPLHF
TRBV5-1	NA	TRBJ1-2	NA	TGCGCCAGCAGCATTCCCGGGACACGGGAATATGGCTACACCTTC	CASSIPGTREYGYTF
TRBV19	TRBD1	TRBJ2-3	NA	TGTGCCAGTAGTCCCTACTCAGGGGGCGGCACAGATACGCAGTATTTT	CASSPYSGGGTDTQYF
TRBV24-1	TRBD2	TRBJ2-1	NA	TGTGCCACCAGTGGTGGCACTAGCGGGAGTTCCGTCAGCTACAATGAGCAGTTCTTC	CATSGGTSGSSVSYNEQFF
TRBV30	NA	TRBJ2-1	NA	TGTGCCTGGGGAAAGACACTAGGAACTGAGCAGTTCTTC	CAWGKTLGTEQFF
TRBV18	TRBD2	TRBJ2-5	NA	TGTGCCAGCTCACAAAGGACTAGCGGAGTCCAAGAGACCCAGTACTTC	CASSQRTSGVQETQYF
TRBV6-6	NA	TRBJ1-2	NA	TGTGCCAGCAGTTCCTCAGCTAGTTCCTATGGCTACACCTTC	CASSSSASSYGYTF
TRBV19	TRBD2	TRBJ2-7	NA	TGTGCCAGTAAGGCTAGCGGGAGCTCCTACGAGCAGTACTTC	CASKASGSSYEQYF
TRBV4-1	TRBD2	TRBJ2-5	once	TGCGCCAGCAGCCAGACTAGCGGGACTGTGGAGACCCAGTACTTC	CASSQTSGTVETQYF
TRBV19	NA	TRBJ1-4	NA	TGTGCCAGTAATCCACAGGGTGGTGAAAAACTGTTTTTT	CASNPQGGEKLFF
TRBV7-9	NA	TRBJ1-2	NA	TGTGCCAGCAGCTTAGGGGAGGCACAGTTCCTGGGCTATGGCTACACCTTC	CASSLGEAQFLGYGYTF
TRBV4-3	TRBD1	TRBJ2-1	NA	TGCGCCAGCAGCCGAGGACAGGGGGCTATAAATGAGCAGTTCTTC	CASSRGQGAINEQFF
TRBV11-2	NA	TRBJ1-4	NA	TGTGCCAGCAGCCCCCGAGCAGGGACTAATGAAAAACTGTTTTTT	CASSPRAGTNEKLFF
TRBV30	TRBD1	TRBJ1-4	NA	TGTGCCTGGAGTCCCCGACAGGGGAGGGAAAAACTGTTTTTT	CAWSPRQGREKLFF
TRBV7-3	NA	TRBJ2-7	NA	TGTGCCAGCAGTTCTAGCAGCTACGAGCAGTACTTC	CASSSSSYEQYF
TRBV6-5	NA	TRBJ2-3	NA	TGTGCCAGCAGTTACGGGGCCCCTAGAACAGATACGCAGTATTTT	CASSYGAPRTDTQYF
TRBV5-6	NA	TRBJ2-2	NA	TGTGCCAGCAGCTCCCCTAGCGAGAACACCGGGGAGCTGTTTTTT	CASSSPSENTGELFF
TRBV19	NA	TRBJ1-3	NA	TGTGCCAGTAGTATGGGCGGGAATGGAAACACCATATATTTT	CASSMGGNGNTIYF
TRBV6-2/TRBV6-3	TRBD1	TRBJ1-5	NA	TGTGCCAGCAGTTACTGGGGACAGGGTCTGGGACAGCCCCAGCATTTT	CASSYWGQGLGQPQHF
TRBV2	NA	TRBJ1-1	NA	TGTGCCAGCAGCGGACAGCGGAACACTGAAGCTTTCTTT	CASSGQRNTEAFF
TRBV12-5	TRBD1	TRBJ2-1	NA	TGTGCTAGTGGCGCAACCCTCGGACAGGGGGACAATGAGCAGTTCTTC	CASGATLGQGDNEQFF
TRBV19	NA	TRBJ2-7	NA	TGTGCCAGTAGTATTCGATCCGGACAGTTCTACGAGCAGTACTTC	CASSIRSGQFYEQYF
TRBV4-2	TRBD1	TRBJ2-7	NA	TGTGCCAGCAGCCAAGAGACAGGGGCTCGTTACTTC	CASSQETGARYF
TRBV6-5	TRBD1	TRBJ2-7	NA	TGTGCCAGCAGTTACTCTTGGACAGGGACAAACGAGCAGTACTTC	CASSYSWTGTNEQYF
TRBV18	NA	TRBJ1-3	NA	TGTGCCAGCTCACCGGGCCGAGGAAACACCATATATTTT	CASSPGRGNTIYF
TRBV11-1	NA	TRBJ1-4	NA	TGTGCCAGCAGCTTAATCAGGGGACCTAATGAAAAACTGTTTTTT	CASSLIRGPNEKLFF
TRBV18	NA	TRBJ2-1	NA	TGTGCCAGCTCACCGAGGCCGTGGGATGAGCAGTTCTTC	CASSPRPWDEQFF
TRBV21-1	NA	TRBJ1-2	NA	TGTGCCAGCAGCAAAGTTAACAGGGGGCGCTACTATGGCTACACCTTC	CASSKVNRGRYYGYTF
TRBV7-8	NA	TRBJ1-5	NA	TGTGCCAGCAGCAATCCGGGACTTCGGAGCAATCAGCCCCAGCATTTT	CASSNPGLRSNQPQHF
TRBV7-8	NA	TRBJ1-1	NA	TGTGCCAGCAGCACATTCTCAGGGAACACTGAAGCTTTCTTT	CASSTFSGNTEAFF
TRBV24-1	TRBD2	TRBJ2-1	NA	TGTGCCACCAGTGATCCCGGACTAGCGGGAGGCTACAATGAGCAGTTCTTC	CATSDPGLAGGYNEQFF
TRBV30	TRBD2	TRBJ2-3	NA	TGTGCCTGGAGTCCCGGGGGGGAGCGAACGCAGTATTTT	CAWSPGGERTQYF